Included here is one TCR beta chain sequence, with context. The germline gives CDR1 SGHTA, CDR2 FQGNSA. The V end lost 5 bases, the J end lost 13 bases, and 17 bases lay between the germline ends. The CDR3 extends over 12 amino acids. Methods used by the authors: Reference gene primers were amplified, and this amplification served to estimate nucleated cell counts. Clones were read by immunoSEQ multiplex PCR, and TCRdb kept only the in-frame ones, dropping some. V and J calls and clone size are as listed in that table; D and trimming were resolved from the DNA. The data hold hundreds of thousands of clones, with roughly 90% observed a single time. This entry belongs to a study of blood T cell repertoires in COVID-19. Patients in Seattle were enrolled during active infection, then followed longitudinally.

J is TRBJ1-2 and V is TRBV7-2, with a possible D match to TRBD1 (5 bases). The receptor comes from a woman aged 70 to 79 with COVID-19, enrolled during active disease. Sequenced: peripheral blood. The CDR3 DNA sequence: TGTGCCAGCAGCCCTGGCCGCGGGGCGGGCACCTTC. Translating gives CASSPGRGAGTF.